Described below is a single T cell receptor beta chain sequence and its context. The CDR3 has 14 amino acids. V lost 5 bases, J lost 5 bases, and 15 bases lay in between. Germline lookup yields CDR1 LNHDA and CDR2 SQIVND (reference sequence). The sample comes from a study of blood T cell repertoires in COVID-19. The table came from immunoSEQ multiplex PCR; TCRdb's copy has only in-frame clones and leaves some out. The table shows roughly 150,000 clones, with 86% occurring only once. The source of this sequence is a woman in her seventies with acute or convalescent COVID-19. Material for sequencing was peripheral blood. The rearrangement joins TRBV19 to TRBJ2-5; a weak D match, TRBD2 (6 bases). The CDR3 coding sequence is TGTGCCAGTAGTCAGGTTCGGGGGAAGGAGACCCAGTACTTC. Translated: CASSQVRGKETQYF. The full variable domain, in which reference TRBV19 and TRBJ2-5 provide the parts outside the CDR3, is DGGITQSPKYLFRKEGQNVTLSCEQNLNHDAMYWYRQDPGQGLRLIYYSQIVNDFQKGDIAEGYSVSREKKESFPLTVTSAQKNPTAFYLCASSQVRGKETQYFGPGTRLLVL.